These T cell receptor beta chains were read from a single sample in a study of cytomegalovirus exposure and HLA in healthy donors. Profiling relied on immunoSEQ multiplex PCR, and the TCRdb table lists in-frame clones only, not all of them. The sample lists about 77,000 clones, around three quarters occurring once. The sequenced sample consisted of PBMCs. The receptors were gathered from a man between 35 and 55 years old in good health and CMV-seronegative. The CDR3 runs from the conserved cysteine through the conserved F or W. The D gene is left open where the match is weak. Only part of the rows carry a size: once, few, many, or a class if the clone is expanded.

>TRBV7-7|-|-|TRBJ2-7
TGTGCTAGCAGCTTATATCAGGGCTACGAGCAGTACTTC
CASSLYQGYEQYF
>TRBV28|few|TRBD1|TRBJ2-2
TGTGCCAGCAGTCGGGACAGGGGGGCGGACACCGGGGAGCTGTTTTTT
CASSRDRGADTGELFF
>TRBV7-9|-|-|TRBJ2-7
TGTGCCAGCAGCTACCGGACAGCGTACGAGCAGTACTTC
CASSYRTAYEQYF
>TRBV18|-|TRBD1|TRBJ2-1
TGTGCCAGCTCTCAGGACAGGGGAGGGTGGAATGAGCAGTTCTTC
CASSQDRGGWNEQFF
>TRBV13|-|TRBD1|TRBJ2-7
TGTGCCAGCAGCCCGACTCGACAGGGGTCCCACGAGCAGTACTTC
CASSPTRQGSHEQYF
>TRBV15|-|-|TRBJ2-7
TGTGCCACCAGCAGAGATCTGGCTAGCCTGGGCCCCTACGAGCAGTACTTC
CATSRDLASLGPYEQYF
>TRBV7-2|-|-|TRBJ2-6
TGTGCCAGCAGCTTAGCGGGGACAAGCTCTGGGGCCAACGTCCTGACTTTC
CASSLAGTSSGANVLTF
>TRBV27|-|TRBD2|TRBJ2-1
TGTGCCAGCAGTTCTCCCCTGGGAGGGTCATCCTACAATGAGCAGTTCTTC
CASSSPLGGSSYNEQFF
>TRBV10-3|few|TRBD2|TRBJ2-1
TGTGCCATCGGGGGGACTAGCGGGAGGGTCCACAATGAGCAGTTCTTC
CAIGGTSGRVHNEQFF
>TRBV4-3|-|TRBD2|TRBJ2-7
TGCGCCAGCAGCCAAAGCCGACTAGCGGGAACCTCCGAGCAGTACTTC
CASSQSRLAGTSEQYF
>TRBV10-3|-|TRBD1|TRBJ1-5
TGTGCCATCAGTCCCCAGGGACAGGACCATCAGCCCCAGCATTTT
CAISPQGQDHQPQHF
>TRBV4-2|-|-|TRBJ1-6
TGTGCCAGCAGCCAAGTGGGCCAGAATTCACCCCTCCACTTT
CASSQVGQNSPLHF
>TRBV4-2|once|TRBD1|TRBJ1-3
TGTGCCAGCAGCCCTCGACAGGGGGCTTTCGGAAACACCATATATTTT
CASSPRQGAFGNTIYF
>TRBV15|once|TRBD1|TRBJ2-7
TGTGCCACCAGCAGAACCGGGACAGGGGGCCACGAGCAGTACTTC
CATSRTGTGGHEQYF
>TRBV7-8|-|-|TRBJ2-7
TGTGCCAGCAGCTTGTCCTCGGGGGGCTCCCCTTCCTACGAGCAGTACTTC
CASSLSSGGSPSYEQYF
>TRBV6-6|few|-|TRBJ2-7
TGTGCCAGCAGTTACGACAGGTACGAGCAGTACTTC
CASSYDRYEQYF
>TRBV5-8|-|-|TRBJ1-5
TGTGCCAGCAGCTTGTCTTCAGGGGTCTTCGGATTCTATGGCAATCAGCCCCAGCATTTT
CASSLSSGVFGFYGNQPQHF
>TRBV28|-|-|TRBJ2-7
TGTGCCAGCAGTTCCGACAGACCACCCTACGAGCAGTACTTC
CASSSDRPPYEQYF
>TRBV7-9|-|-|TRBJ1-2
TGTGCCAGCAGCTTAGAGCGGTCCTATGGCTACACCTTC
CASSLERSYGYTF
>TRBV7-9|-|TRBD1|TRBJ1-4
TGTGCCAGCAGCTTAGGGGACAGGGCTGAAAAACTGTTTTTT
CASSLGDRAEKLFF
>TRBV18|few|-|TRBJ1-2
TGTGCCAGCTCACCCTTCTTAAAGACAGGCGACTATGGCTACACCTTC
CASSPFLKTGDYGYTF
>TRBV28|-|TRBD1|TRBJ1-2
TGTGCCAGCTCGGCTTTATCACATCCGGGACAGCAATTAGCTAACTATGGCTACACCTTC
CASSALSHPGQQLANYGYTF
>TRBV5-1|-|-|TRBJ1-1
TGCGCCAGCAGCTTGGAGGTACAGGGCGAAGCTTTCTTT
CASSLEVQGEAFF
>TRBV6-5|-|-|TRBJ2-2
TGTGCCAGCGGGGGCGGGAGAGAATGGTTCGGGGAGCTGTTTTTT
CASGGGREWFGELFF
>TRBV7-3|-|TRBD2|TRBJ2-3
TGTGCCAGCAGCTTAGGAGCGGGAGACGCAGATACGCAGTATTTT
CASSLGAGDADTQYF
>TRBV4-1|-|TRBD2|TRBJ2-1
TGCGCCAGCAGCCAAGTAGCGGGAGTGGGTAATGAGCAGTTCTTC
CASSQVAGVGNEQFF
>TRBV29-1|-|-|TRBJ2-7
TGCAGCGTTGAGCTTCAGGGGTCCACCTACGAGCAGTACTTC
CSVELQGSTYEQYF
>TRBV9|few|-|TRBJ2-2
TGTGCCAGCACAGCATCGCGGGACGCATATGACACCGGGGAGCTGTTTTTT
CASTASRDAYDTGELFF
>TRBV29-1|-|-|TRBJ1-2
TGCAGCGTGGGGGGGCCAAAGAATGGCTACACCTTC
CSVGGPKNGYTF
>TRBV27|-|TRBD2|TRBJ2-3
TGTGCCAGCAGTTCCGCTGGTCTAGCGGGGCCTGCCGATACGCAGTATTTT
CASSSAGLAGPADTQYF
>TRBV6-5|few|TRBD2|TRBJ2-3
TGTGCCAGCAGGGGTAGCGGGCCGTTCACAGATACGCAGTATTTT
CASRGSGPFTDTQYF
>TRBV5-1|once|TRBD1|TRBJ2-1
TGCGCCAGCAGCTTCTTCGGGACAGGGGGCCAAATGACCTACAATGAGCAGTTCTTC
CASSFFGTGGQMTYNEQFF
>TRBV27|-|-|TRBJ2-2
TGTGCCAGCAGGGTGACTAGACTGAACACCGGGGAGCTGTTTTTT
CASRVTRLNTGELFF
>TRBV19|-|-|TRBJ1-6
TGTGCCAGTTCAATTCAGGGCACCAATTCACCCCTCCACTTT
CASSIQGTNSPLHF
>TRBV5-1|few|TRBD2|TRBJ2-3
TGCGCCAGCAGCATAGGACTAGCGGGAGTAGATACGCAGTATTTT
CASSIGLAGVDTQYF
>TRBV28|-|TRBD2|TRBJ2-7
TGTGCCAGCAGTCCCCTAAGCTCCCCGGGAGGCTTGGACGAGCAGTACTTC
CASSPLSSPGGLDEQYF
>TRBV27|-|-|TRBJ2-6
TGTGCCAGCAGACATCTCTACCGGGACAAAGCCAACGTCCTGACTTTC
CASRHLYRDKANVLTF
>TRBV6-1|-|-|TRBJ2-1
TGTGCCAGCAGTGAAGTGGGGCCGGGCTTCAATGAGCAGTTCTTC
CASSEVGPGFNEQFF
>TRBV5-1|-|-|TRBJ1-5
TGCGCCAGCAGCCTGACAGGACTTAGCAATCAGCCCCAGCATTTT
CASSLTGLSNQPQHF
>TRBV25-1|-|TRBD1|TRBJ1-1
TGTGCCAGCAGTGGGACAGGGGGGAAAGCTTTCTTT
CASSGTGGKAFF
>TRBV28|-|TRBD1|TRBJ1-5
TGTGCCAGCAGTTTAGTGGGTACCGGGACAGGGATCAGCAATCAGCCCCAGCATTTT
CASSLVGTGTGISNQPQHF
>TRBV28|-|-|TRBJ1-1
TGTGCCAGCCAGATGAACACTGAAGCTTTCTTT
CASQMNTEAFF
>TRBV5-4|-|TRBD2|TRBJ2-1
TGTGCCAGCAGCTTGAAGCGGGAGATTCGGAATGAGCAGTTCTTC
CASSLKREIRNEQFF
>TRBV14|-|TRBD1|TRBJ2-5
TGTGCCAGCAGCCTTTACAGGGGGGAGACCCAGTACTTC
CASSLYRGETQYF
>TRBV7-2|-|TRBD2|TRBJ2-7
TGTGCCAGCAGCTTCGGGACTAGCGGGGAACTAGCCTACGAGCAGTACTTC
CASSFGTSGELAYEQYF
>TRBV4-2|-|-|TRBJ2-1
TGTGCCAGCAGCCGAGTAGATGAGCAGTTCTTC
CASSRVDEQFF
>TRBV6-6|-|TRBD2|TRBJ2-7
TGTGCCAGCAACGGACTAGCGGGAGGTACTTACGAGCAGTACTTC
CASNGLAGGTYEQYF
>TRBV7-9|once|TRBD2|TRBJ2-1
TGTGCCAGCAGCTCCCCGGGGACTAGCGGGAACAATGAGCAGTTCTTC
CASSSPGTSGNNEQFF
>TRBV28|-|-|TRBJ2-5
TGTGCCAGCAGTTCGACACCGCCAAGCCAAGAGACCCAGTACTTC
CASSSTPPSQETQYF
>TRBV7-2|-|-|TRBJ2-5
TGTGCCAGCAGCCCTCCTAGGGGGGAGACCCAGTACTTC
CASSPPRGETQYF
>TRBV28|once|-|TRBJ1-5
TGTGCCAGTCAGAGACAGAGCAATCAGCCCCAGCATTTT
CASQRQSNQPQHF
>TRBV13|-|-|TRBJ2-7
TGTGCCAGCAGCTTAGGGACTCCCGACGGACTCGAGCAGTACTTC
CASSLGTPDGLEQYF
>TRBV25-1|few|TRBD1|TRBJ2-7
TGTGCCAGCAGTGTGACAGGGACCTACGAGCAGTACTTC
CASSVTGTYEQYF
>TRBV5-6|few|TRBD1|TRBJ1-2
TGTGCCACAAAAACAGGGGGCATTGGTGGCTACACCTTC
CATKTGGIGGYTF